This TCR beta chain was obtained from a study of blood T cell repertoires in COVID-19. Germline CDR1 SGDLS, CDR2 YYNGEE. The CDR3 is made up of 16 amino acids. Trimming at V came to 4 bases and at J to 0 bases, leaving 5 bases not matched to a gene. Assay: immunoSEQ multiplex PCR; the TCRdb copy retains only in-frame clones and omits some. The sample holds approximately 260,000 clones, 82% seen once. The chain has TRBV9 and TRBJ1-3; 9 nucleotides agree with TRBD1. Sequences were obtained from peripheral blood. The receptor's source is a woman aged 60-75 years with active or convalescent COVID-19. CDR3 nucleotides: TGTGCCAGCAGCCAGGGACAGGGCTTCTCTGGAAACACCATATATTTT. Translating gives CASSQGQGFSGNTIYF.